This TCR beta chain was captured in a study of T cell repertoires in cytomegalovirus infection. The wider study: Both recently identified HLA-C-restricted and well-studied HLA-B-restricted CMV epitopes were used in the study. Public TCR beta signatures were indicative of both CMV infection and a matching HLA type.

TCRdb reprocessed the reads with MiXCR, giving one entry per CDR3 protein. Among about 34,000 distinct CDR3 sequences listed, less than 60% were seen once. Study conclusions and caveats: The study found HLA-C-restricted CMV-specific TCR beta clonotypes dominating the ex vivo response. Carriers of CMV plus the relevant HLA were identified by cumulative public TCR beta family frequency.

With respect to this clonotype: Its antigen is as yet unknown.

The CDR3 sequence is 13 residues long. Germline-derived CDR1 and CDR2 are SGHVS and FQNEAQ. V lost 1 base and J lost 9, with 10 bases in between. The sample was CD8+ T cells from cultured PBMCs, taken from culture after CMV antigen stimulation. The gene calls are TRBV7-8 and TRBJ2-1; D not resolved. The TCR originated in a human donor in good health (CMV status not recorded). Some clones in this sample may be carry-over from other donors' samples. The CDR3 bases are TGTGCCAGCAGCTTAGGTACTCTGAGTGAGCAGTTCTTC. It yields the protein CASSLGTLSEQFF.